These 5 T cell receptor beta chains originate from one sample sequenced in a study of early T cells in non-severe SARS-CoV-2 infection. MiXCR was run by TCRdb on the 5' RACE reads, yielding one entry per CDR3 protein. The repertoire holds 98,000 or so distinct CDR3 sequences, with 9% to 14% as singletons. The sample taken for sequencing was whole blood. These receptors were taken from an adult who was a healthcare worker with PCR-confirmed SARS-CoV-2 infection or an uninfected control (not recorded which).

Many counts were recorded for this clonotype. The J gene is TRBJ2-1, the V gene TRBV4-1; perhaps D is TRBD1 or TRBD2 (6 bases each). From germline, CDR1 is MGHRA and CDR2 YSYEKL. This CDR3 region has 17 residues. The V and J ends lost 0 bases and 6 bases respectively, with 18 bases between them. The CDR3 coding sequence is TGCGCCAGCAGCCAAGATCGGGGGCGACAGGTAATCAATGAGCAGTTCTTC. Translating it yields CASSQDRGRQVINEQFF.

The chain couples TRBV6-6 to TRBJ2-3; D is uncertain. The CDR3 runs 13 residues. V lost 5 bases, J lost 9 bases, and 15 bases lay in between. Per the germline V gene, CDR1 is MNHNY and CDR2 is SVGAGI (reference sequence). CDR3 nucleotide sequence: TGTGCCAGCAGTGGGCACCCCGGTTCGACGCAGTATTTT. As protein: CASSGHPGSTQYF.

Many counts were recorded for this clonotype. This chain links TRBV12-3 or TRBV12-4 with TRBJ2-7, with D perhaps assigned TRBD1 or TRBD2 (5 bases each). The length of the CDR3 is 16 residues. V lost 5 bases to trimming and J lost 4 bases, with 21 bases between them. The CDR3 spells CASSLTLRVGRYEQYF. CDR3 coding DNA: TGTGCCAGCAGTCTAACCCTCAGGGTGGGGAGATACGAGCAGTACTTC.

This clonotype was seen a few times. The V gene is TRBV6-5, the J gene TRBJ2-7; D tentatively reads TRBD1 or TRBD2 (5 bases each). This CDR3 is 15 amino acids long. V was cut by 5 bases and J by 3 bases, with 17 bases left in between. Germline V CDR1 and CDR2: MNHEY, SVGAGI. The CDR3 nucleotides are TGTGCCAGCAGTGCATCCGGGGCCATGGACTACGAGCAGTACTTC. The encoded protein is CASSASGAMDYEQYF.

This clonotype was seen a handful of times. This chain connects TRBV5-8 to TRBJ1-4; TRBD1 aligns across 9 bases. The CDR3 length is 14 residues. CDR1 SGHTS and CDR2 YDEGEE come from the germline V gene. The junction had 7 bases not matched to a gene; V was cut back by 6 bases and J by 7 bases. CDR3 coding DNA: TGTGCCAGCACGCCGGGACAGGGCGGTGAAAAACTGTTTTTT. It specifies CASTPGQGGEKLFF. The complete variable domain, with remaining parts taken from reference TRBV5-8 and TRBJ1-4, reads EAGVTQSPTHLIKTRGQQATLRCSPISGHTSVYWYQQALGLGLQFLLWYDEGEERNRGNFPPRFSGRQFPNYSSELNVNALELEDSALYLCASTPGQGGEKLFFGSGTQLSVL.